Presented here are 8 T cell receptor beta chains from one specimen sequenced in a study of blood T cell repertoires in COVID-19. Some clones are missing from TCRdb's copy, which holds only in-frame ones; the method was immunoSEQ multiplex PCR. The sample has tens of thousands of clones, approximately 82% seen once. The sample taken for sequencing was peripheral blood. Source of these receptors: a man aged 50 to 60 with active COVID-19.

The V gene is TRBV27, the J gene TRBJ2-7; 7 nucleotides agree with TRBD2. The CDR3 sequence is 14 residues long. The ends lost 7 bases at V and 0 bases at J; junction bases unmatched: 6. Germline assignment: CDR1 MNHEY and CDR2 SMNVEV (reference sequence). In nucleotides, the CDR3 is TGTGCCAGCAAAATAGCGGGCGTCTCCTACGAGCAGTACTTC. Its translation is CASKIAGVSYEQYF.

This chain connects TRBV19 to TRBJ2-7; TRBD1 might be the D (5 bases). The CDR3 runs to 14 residues. Germline CDR1 is LNHDA and CDR2 is SQIVND (reference sequence). The V gene lost 5 bases and the J gene lost 3 bases, with 14 bases spanning the gap. The CDR3 coding sequence is TGTGCCAGTAGTCGTGAAGACAGAGTCTACGAGCAGTACTTC. Its translation is CASSREDRVYEQYF.

This clone has a single count. The chain has TRBV28 and TRBJ2-2; possibly TRBD1 for D (5 bases). Trimming shortened V by 6 bases and J by 5 bases, and 10 bases separated the two germline ends. From germline, CDR1 is MDHEN and CDR2 SYDVKM. This CDR3 region has 13 residues. CDR3 region: CASRPTATGELFF. CDR3 coding DNA: TGTGCCAGCAGGCCGACAGCAACCGGGGAGCTGTTTTTT.

Remarks on this clone: This may be a read error: a much more frequent sequence differs by one nucleotide. The genes are TRBV5-1 and TRBJ1-2; maybe TRBD1 (5 bases). The CDR3 is made up of 13 amino acids. Germline V gives CDR1 SGHRS, CDR2 YFSETQ. CDR3 in DNA: TGCCCCCCCAGGTCTGGGGGGGGCTATGGCTACACCTTC. This sequence encodes CPPRSGGGYGYTF.

In DNA form, the CDR3 reads TGTGCCAGCAGCCGACAGAACACCGGGGAGCTGTTTTTT. Residues: CASSRQNTGELFF. The chain is built from TRBV9 and TRBJ2-2; D ambiguous. The CDR3 is made up of 13 amino acids. Per the germline V gene, CDR1 is SGDLS and CDR2 is YYNGEE. Trimming took off 4 bases at V and 1 base at J, with 5 bases between the two ends.

The chain recombines TRBV27 with TRBJ2-5; 8 nucleotides match TRBD2. Germline CDR1 reads MNHEY; CDR2 reads SMNVEV (reference sequence). This CDR3 has 14 residues. J lost 1 base, V lost 6 bases, and 4 bases had no gene match. CDR3 coding DNA: TGTGCCAGCAGCGCGCGGGAGGCCCAAGAGACCCAGTACTTC. Protein product: CASSAREAQETQYF.

The DNA for the CDR3 is TGCGCCAGCAGCCCCGGACAGGGAGGGATTCGGACCATATATTTT. Protein product: CASSPGQGGIRTIYF. The chain joins TRBV5-1 to TRBJ1-3, with 8 positions matching TRBD1. CDR3 size: 15 residues. Germline assignment: CDR1 SGHRS and CDR2 YFSETQ. V dropped 4 bases and J dropped 10; count of bases not matched to a gene: 13.

The chain carries TRBV6-1 and TRBJ2-7; the D gene is possibly TRBD2 (5 bases). Trimming pared 3 bases from V and 2 bases from J, leaving 17 bases between. Germline CDR1 MNHNS, CDR2 SASEGT. This CDR3 contains 16 residues. The CDR3 spells CASSDARGSHAYEQYF. The CDR3 nucleotides are TGTGCCAGCAGTGACGCCCGGGGTTCCCATGCCTACGAGCAGTACTTC.